The 3 T cell receptor beta chains given below trace back to one sample, sequenced in a study of T cells in Graves' hyperthyroidism and ophthalmopathy. RNA transcripts served as the template for amplifying TCR beta CDR3 regions. During a first-round RT-PCR of the TCR CDR3, the HTBI primer set was used. In TCRdb, the multiplex PCR reads were re-called with MiXCR into one record per CDR3 protein. The sample has 450,000 to 700,000 distinct CDR3 sequences; roughly 50% are singletons. The specimen was peripheral blood or thyroid tissue (not recorded which). The receptors were sampled from an adult woman with Graves' disease, either hyperthyroidism or ophthalmopathy (not recorded which).

The sample holds many counts of this clonotype. The chain couples TRBV20-1 to TRBJ2-7; unclear D gene. This CDR3 is built from 11 residues. The germline V gene encodes CDR1 DFQATT and CDR2 SNEGSKA (reference sequence). The V gene lost 5 bases and the J gene lost 5 bases, with 10 bases spanning the gap. The CDR3 nucleotides are TGCAGTGCTCCGTCTATCGACGAGCAGTACTTC. It specifies CSAPSIDEQYF.

V is TRBV10-3 and J is TRBJ1-2; the D is unclear. The V gene's germline CDR1 is ENHRY and CDR2 SYGVKD. The germline V and J ends were trimmed by 5 bases and 8 bases, with 12 bases remaining between them. This CDR3 is 12 amino acids long. The chain's CDR3 is CAISSLWVGYTF. CDR3 DNA sequence: TGTGCCATCAGTTCATTGTGGGTGGGCTACACCTTC.

This clonotype showed up just a few times. The rearrangement uses TRBV10-3 and TRBJ2-7, with D possibly being TRBD2 (5 bases). V was trimmed by 4 bases and J by 5 bases, leaving 24 bases between them. CDR1 is ENHRY, CDR2 SYGVKD, per germline. The CDR3 runs 17 residues. This chain's CDR3 is CAISGDGKIFDKDEQYF. The CDR3 coding sequence is TGTGCCATCAGTGGAGACGGGAAGATATTTGACAAGGACGAGCAGTACTTC.